This T cell receptor beta chain was captured by sequencing in a study of T-cell reconstitution after alpha-beta-depleted transplantation in children. V lost 5 bases and J lost 6, with 14 bases in between. This CDR3 spans 13 amino acids. Germline values: CDR1 LNHDA, CDR2 SQIVND (reference sequence). As regards this clonotype: Its antigen remains unidentified.

Broader study findings: Counts and diversity of T cells one year after transplant came mostly from newly produced T cells.

During its preparation, the TCRbeta library received unique molecular identifiers. TCRdb reprocessed the PCR reads via MiXCR and lists one record per CDR3 protein. The table has fewer than 700,000 distinct CDR3 sequences, 23% seen once. The sequence derives from a boy younger than two who had a stem cell transplant for acute myeloid leukemia, so the T cells may come from the graft donor. The chain combines TRBV19 with TRBJ2-7; D possibly corresponds to TRBD2 (5 bases). Material: PBMCs, mostly from graft donor cells, obtained 360 days after TCRalphabeta/CD19-depleted stem cell transplant. The CDR3 sequence is CASSSSGYSEQYF. The CDR3 nucleotides read TGTGCCAGTAGTTCTTCGGGGTATAGCGAGCAGTACTTC.